What follows are 29 T cell receptor beta chains derived from one specimen sequenced in a study of blood T cell repertoires in COVID-19. Data came from immunoSEQ multiplex PCR; TCRdb stores just in-frame clones and leaves some out. There are about 120,000 clones in the sample; about 88% occur only once, and more than 1.5% lies in the top ten. Specimen: peripheral blood. These receptor sequences come from a human donor in a cohort sampled during active COVID-19.

The genes are TRBV10-1 and TRBJ1-5, with a tentative D call TRBD1 (5 bases). V lost 6 bases to trimming and J lost 7 bases, with 10 bases between them. The CDR3 covers 12 residues. Germline CDR1 reads WNHNN; CDR2 reads SYGVQD (reference sequence). Here the CDR3 reads CASSQGSQPQHF. CDR3 nucleotides: TGCGCCAGCAGCCAGGGTTCCCAGCCCCAGCATTTT.

This chain uses TRBV19 with TRBJ2-1; maybe TRBD1 (6 bases). The CDR3 consists of 13 residues. Per the germline V gene, CDR1 is LNHDA and CDR2 is SQIVND (reference sequence). The V gene lost 9 bases and the J gene lost 7 bases, with 16 bases spanning the gap. The CDR3 region has the DNA TGTGCCAGCGCCCTACAGACAGGAAATGAGCAGTTCTTC. This encodes CASALQTGNEQFF. The variable domain in full, completed from reference TRBV19 and TRBJ2-1, reads DGGITQSPKYLFRKEGQNVTLSCEQNLNHDAMYWYRQDPGQGLRLIYYSQIVNDFQKGDIAEGYSVSREKKESFPLTVTSAQKNPTAFYLCASALQTGNEQFFGPGTRLTVL.

The chain carries TRBV5-1 and TRBJ2-1; no reliable D call. V shed 4 bases and J shed 6 bases, with 11 bases lying between them. Germline CDR1 SGHRS, CDR2 YFSETQ. This CDR3 has 13 residues. CDR3 bases: TGCGCCAGCAGCAACTTGACGGGCAATGAGCAGTTCTTC. Amino acids: CASSNLTGNEQFF.

This chain uses TRBV4-1 with TRBJ2-1, with 10 bases identical to TRBD2. In germline, CDR1 is MGHRA, CDR2 YSYEKL. V shed 1 base and J 15 bases; nucleotides not matched to a gene: 12. The CDR3 is made up of 15 amino acids. The CDR3 loop is CASSQGLLAGVTVFF. CDR3 in DNA: TGCGCCAGCAGCCAAGGCCTGCTAGCGGGAGTGACGGTGTTCTTC.

This clone was detected once. This chain uses TRBV11-3 with TRBJ1-1, with a weak D call TRBD1 (6 bases). The CDR3 runs 13 residues. Germline V lookup: CDR1 SGHNT, CDR2 YENEEA. V shed 2 bases and J shed 5 bases, with 9 bases lying between them. In DNA form, the CDR3 reads TGTGCCAGCAGCTTAACAGGGAAGACTGAAGCTTTCTTT. Protein sequence: CASSLTGKTEAFF.

V is TRBV5-1 and J is TRBJ2-1, with D unresolved. V gave up 0 bases and J gave up 2 bases, with 12 bases separating them. This CDR3 is 16 amino acids long. Germline CDR1 reads SGHRS; CDR2 reads YFSETQ. As DNA, the CDR3 is TGCGCCAGCAGCTTGGTTGTGTCTCCCCCCTACAATGAGCAGTTCTTC. It translates to CASSLVVSPPYNEQFF. Looking up the rest from reference TRBV5-1 and TRBJ2-1 gives the full variable domain: KAGVTQTPRYLIKTRGQQVTLSCSPISGHRSVSWYQQTPGQGLQFLFEYFSETQRNKGNFPGRFSGRQFSNSRSEMNVSTLELGDSALYLCASSLVVSPPYNEQFFGPGTRLTVL.

This clone was seen once. This sequence joins TRBV7-9 and TRBJ1-2, with 9 bases matching TRBD1. V shed 5 bases and J 8 bases; nucleotides not matched to a gene: 6. CDR1 and CDR2 (germline): SEHNR, FQNEAQ (reference sequence). The length of the CDR3 is 13 residues. The CDR3 reads CASSPDRGWGYTF. The CDR3 nucleotides read TGTGCCAGCAGCCCGGACAGGGGTTGGGGCTACACCTTC.

The V and J genes are TRBV19 and TRBJ2-7; maybe TRBD2 (5 bases). The CDR3 has 11 residues. Germline CDR1 and CDR2: LNHDA and SQIVND (reference sequence). V was trimmed by 8 bases and J by 7 bases, leaving 12 bases between them. CDR3: CASATEGEQYF. The CDR3 coding sequence is TGTGCCAGTGCCACCGAGGGTGAGCAGTACTTC.

V usage is TRBV29-1 and J usage is TRBJ1-1; no definite D call. The CDR3 is 13 amino acids. V was shortened by 7 bases and J by 3 bases, with 15 bases between the two germline ends. Germline V gene data show CDR1 as SQVTM and CDR2 as ANQGSEA. CDR3 sequence reads: CSAGVVRDTEAFF. DNA for the CDR3: TGCAGCGCCGGAGTGGTGCGGGACACTGAAGCTTTCTTT.

This sequence joins TRBV2 and TRBJ2-1; no clear D gene. The germline V gene encodes CDR1 SNHLY and CDR2 FYNNEI. The V and J ends lost 1 base and 3 bases respectively, with 7 bases between them. The CDR3 is 14 residues long. The CDR3 sequence is CASSEVQIYNEQFF. The CDR3, as DNA: TGTGCCAGCAGTGAAGTCCAGATCTACAATGAGCAGTTCTTC.

This clone appeared a single time. The J gene is TRBJ2-3, the V gene TRBV19; the match to TRBD1 covers 7 bases. This CDR3 spans 15 amino acids. From germline, CDR1 is LNHDA and CDR2 SQIVND (reference sequence). With V trimmed by 3 bases and J by 3 bases, 6 bases remained unmatched. Written as DNA, the CDR3 is TGTGCCAGTAGTATTGCCCAGGGGGTAACAGATACGCAGTATTTT. Translating gives CASSIAQGVTDTQYF.

This sequence joins TRBV5-6 and TRBJ1-2; TRBD1 is a possible D gene (5 bases). The V and J ends lost 3 bases and 8 bases respectively, with 14 bases between them. Germline V CDR1 and CDR2: SGHDT, YYEEEE. The CDR3 has 13 amino acids. CDR3 sequence (DNA): TGTGCCAGCAGCTCGCCAGGGCTCTACGGCTACACCTTC. It yields the protein CASSSPGLYGYTF.

This chain uses TRBV19 with TRBJ2-5; 16 bases align to TRBD2. The CDR3 sequence is 17 residues long. Losses at the gene ends were 1 base for V and 5 bases for J; bases not matched to a gene: 4. CDR1 LNHDA and CDR2 SQIVND come from the germline V gene (reference sequence). CDR3 DNA: TGTGCCAGTAGTATAGTGGGACTAGCGGGGGGGCAGGAGACCCAGTACTTC. Translated: CASSIVGLAGGQETQYF.

V gene TRBV7-9 combines with J gene TRBJ2-7, with TRBD2 matching 12 bases. J was trimmed by 4 bases and V by 7 bases; bases with no gene match: 2. Germline loops: CDR1 SEHNR, CDR2 FQNEAQ (reference sequence). This CDR3 has 13 residues. CDR3 nucleotides: TGTGCCAGCACCACTAGCGGGAGGTACGAGCAGTACTTC. Translated, it gives CASTTSGRYEQYF.

This clone has a handful of counts. The chain couples TRBV30 to TRBJ2-7; D gene ambiguous. This CDR3 has 12 residues. V gave up 6 bases and J gave up 1 base, with 10 bases separating them. The germline gives CDR1 GTSNPN, CDR2 SVGIG (reference sequence). In nucleotides, the CDR3 is TGTGCCTGCACCACACCGTCCTACGAGCAGTACTTC. Translated: CACTTPSYEQYF. The whole variable domain, remainder taken from reference TRBV30 and TRBJ2-7, is SQTIHQWPATLVQPVGSPLSLECTVEGTSNPNLYWYRQAAGRGLQLLFYSVGIGQISSEVPQNLSASRPQDRQFILSSKKLLLSDSGFYLCACTTPSYEQYFGPGTRLTVT.

V is TRBV6-5 and J is TRBJ2-3; D is possibly TRBD2 (6 bases). V gave up 6 bases and J gave up 4 bases, with 14 bases separating them. The V gene's germline CDR1 is MNHEY and CDR2 SVGAGI. The CDR3 is made up of 14 amino acids. CDR3 sequence (DNA): TGTGCCAGCAGGACCCCTAGCGAGGCAGATACGCAGTATTTT. Encoded protein: CASRTPSEADTQYF.

The chain recombines TRBV11-3 with TRBJ1-6; weak D call: TRBD1 (5 bases). The CDR3 length is 19 residues. The ends were cut back, 5 bases at V and 0 bases at J, with 20 bases in the middle. CDR1 is SGHNT and CDR2 is YENEEA in the germline V gene. The CDR3, as DNA: TGTGCCAGCAGCGGTCGGGCTGGGGGGTCCCTCTCCTATAATTCACCCCTCCACTTT. It codes for CASSGRAGGSLSYNSPLHF.

This clone has a handful of counts. The gene calls are TRBV4-1 and TRBJ1-5; no clear D. This CDR3 is built from 15 residues. Germline V gene data show CDR1 as MGHRA and CDR2 as YSYEKL. Trimming pared 5 bases from V and 3 bases from J, leaving 14 bases between. CDR3 amino acids: CASSAGVYLNQPQHF. CDR3 DNA sequence: TGCGCCAGCAGCGCCGGGGTCTACCTCAATCAGCCCCAGCATTTT.

The V and J genes are TRBV10-3 and TRBJ1-1; unclear D gene. The CDR3 consists of 14 residues. Trimming removed 2 bases at V and 0 bases at J, with 7 bases between. Germline V gene lookup returns CDR1 ENHRY and CDR2 SYGVKD. CDR3 nucleotides: TGTGCCATCAGTGAGGCGGCCATGAACACTGAAGCTTTCTTT. It specifies CAISEAAMNTEAFF.

This clone was detected only a few times. CDR3 region: CASSLVEGLPPDTQYF. As DNA, the CDR3 is TGTGCCAGCAGCTTAGTAGAGGGTCTTCCCCCAGATACGCAGTATTTT. The V and J genes are TRBV7-6 and TRBJ2-3, with D possibly matching TRBD2 (5 bases). Germline V gene sequence: CDR1 SGHVS, CDR2 FNYEAQ. The CDR3 runs 16 residues. The germline V and J ends were trimmed by 1 base and 4 bases, with 15 bases remaining between them.

V is TRBV3-1 (or the pseudogene TRBV3-2) and J is TRBJ2-7; 9 nucleotides align to TRBD2. The CDR3 runs 15 residues. Germline lookup yields CDR1 LGHDT and CDR2 YNNKEL (reference sequence). V shed 4 bases, J shed 7 bases, and the junction held 11 bases outside the gene matches. The CDR3 bases are TGTGCCAGCAGCCCAGCCCCGCGGGAGGGCCGGGAGCAGTACTTC. Protein sequence: CASSPAPREGREQYF.

The chain uses TRBV5-5 and TRBJ1-6; 9 bases are shared with TRBD1. The germline V gene encodes CDR1 SGHKS and CDR2 YYEKEE (reference sequence). This CDR3 contains 17 residues. The V gene end was trimmed by 4 bases and the J gene end by 8 bases; junction bases not matched to a gene: 13. CDR3 in DNA: TGTGCCAGCAGCCTGCGGGGACCGGGACAGGGCGATTCACCCCTCCACTTT. This gives the protein CASSLRGPGQGDSPLHF.

On this clone: The same CDR3 arises from other DNA sequences in this sample as well. The rearrangement links TRBV4-2 to TRBJ2-6, with TRBD2 matching over 10 bases. The CDR3 contains 19 residues. J gave up 1 base and V 0 bases, and 6 bases lay outside the gene matches. Looked up from germline, CDR1 is LGHNA and CDR2 is YNFKEQ. CDR3 sequence: CASSQDTASGSSGANVLTF. The CDR3 DNA follows: TGTGCCAGCAGCCAAGATACGGCTAGCGGGAGTTCTGGGGCCAACGTCCTGACTTTC.

The rearrangement uses TRBV9 and TRBJ2-7; 13 nucleotides match TRBD2. Germline values: CDR1 SGDLS, CDR2 YYNGEE. This CDR3 has 16 residues. V dropped 3 bases and J dropped 2; count of bases not matched to a gene: 5. CDR3 DNA sequence: TGTGCCAGCAGCGCCAGACTAGCGGGAGGCCCCTACGAGCAGTACTTC. The encoded protein is CASSARLAGGPYEQYF.

The chain employs TRBV27 and TRBJ2-7; D is perhaps TRBD2 (6 bases). Germline CDR1 MNHEY, CDR2 SMNVEV (reference sequence). The CDR3 runs 15 residues. With 8 bases removed from V and 0 bases from J, the gap between germline ends came to 17 bases. The CDR3 reads CASCRRERNSYEQYF. The CDR3, as DNA: TGTGCCAGCTGCCGGAGGGAACGGAACTCCTACGAGCAGTACTTC.

The chain uses TRBV5-1 and TRBJ2-7; D possibly corresponds to TRBD1 (6 bases). In germline, CDR1 is SGHRS, CDR2 YFSETQ. The length of the CDR3 is 12 residues. Between the trimmed V and J ends, which lost 4 bases and 6 bases, there was a span of 11 bases. CDR3 in amino acids: CASSQNRVEQYF. CDR3 nucleotide sequence: TGCGCCAGCAGCCAAAACAGGGTCGAGCAGTACTTC.

The chain employs TRBV11-1 and TRBJ2-2; 11 nucleotides align to TRBD2. The CDR3 runs to 15 residues. Per germline, CDR1 SGHAT and CDR2 FQDESV (reference sequence). V shed 2 bases, J shed 6 bases, and the junction held 2 bases outside the gene matches. The CDR3 spells CASSLFSGGAGELFF. The CDR3 nucleotides read TGTGCCAGCAGCTTATTTAGCGGGGGGGCCGGGGAGCTGTTTTTT.

The rearrangement joins TRBV5-8 to TRBJ1-1; no firm D call. V was clipped by 0 bases and J by 0 bases, with 15 bases between them. The CDR3 is 17 amino acids. Germline values: CDR1 SGHTS, CDR2 YDEGEE. The CDR3 loop is CASSLVIYGNMNTEAFF. The DNA of the CDR3 is TGTGCCAGCAGCTTGGTGATATACGGGAACATGAACACTGAAGCTTTCTTT.

This clone has a single count. The chain uses TRBV7-8 and TRBJ2-7; tentatively, D is TRBD1 (5 bases). The length of the CDR3 is 15 residues. V was trimmed by 1 base and J by 0 bases, leaving 10 bases between them. Germline V gene data show CDR1 as SGHVS and CDR2 as FQNEAQ. The CDR3 DNA is TGTGCCAGCAGCTTAGTGGGGCTCAGCTCCTACGAGCAGTACTTC. It codes for CASSLVGLSSYEQYF.